Given below is one T cell receptor beta chain in context. Sequencing was performed with immunoSEQ multiplex PCR; in TCRdb, only in-frame clones are kept and a portion is missing. The repertoire consists of about 220,000 clones, with roughly 90% occurring once and the leading ten covering 1.9%. This specimen comes from a study of blood T cell repertoires in COVID-19. Whole-study context: Material from acute and convalescent COVID-19 was sourced from the United States, Italy and Spain. The cDNA or gDNA used as material had been derived from T cells, B-cell-depleted T cells, or PBMCs.

This CDR3 has 14 residues. Trimming cost V 1 base and J 9 bases, with 14 bases left between them. Germline V gene data show CDR1 as SGHTA and CDR2 as FQGTGA. The sample consisted of peripheral blood. The receptor's source is a middle-aged man with active or convalescent COVID-19. This rearrangement joins TRBV7-3 to TRBJ2-3; no definite D call. CDR3 residues: CASSLIPTDDTQYF. The CDR3 DNA is TGTGCCAGCAGCTTAATCCCCACAGACGACACGCAGTATTTT.